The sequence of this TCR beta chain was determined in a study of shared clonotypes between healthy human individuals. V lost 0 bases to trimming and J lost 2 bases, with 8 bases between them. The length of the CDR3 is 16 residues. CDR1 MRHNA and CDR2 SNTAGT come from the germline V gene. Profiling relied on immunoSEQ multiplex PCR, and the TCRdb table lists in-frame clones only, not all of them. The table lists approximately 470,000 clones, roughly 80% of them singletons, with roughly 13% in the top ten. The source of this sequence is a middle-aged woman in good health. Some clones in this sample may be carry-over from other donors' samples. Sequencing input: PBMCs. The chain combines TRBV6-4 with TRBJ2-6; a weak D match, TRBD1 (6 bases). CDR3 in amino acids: CASSDSSGAGANVLTF. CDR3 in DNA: TGTGCCAGCAGTGACTCATCAGGGGCTGGGGCCAACGTCCTGACTTTC.